The 30 T cell receptor beta chains in this list originate from one sample, sequenced in a study of human T cells and chemical hapten exposure. The sample's time point: patch test 2, 6 weeks after DPC sensitization. The treatment denotes: therapeutic diphenylcyclopropenone sensitization with weekly scalp DPC. TCRdb passed the RACE reads through MiXCR, listing each CDR3 protein once. The sample has 65,000 to 100,000 distinct CDR3 sequences, about 6.3% seen once. Specimen: whole blood, collected in connection with sensitization to the hapten diphenylcyclopropenone (DPC). The receptors stem from a woman aged 30 to 39 with alopecia areata. Some clones in this sample may be carry-over from other donors' samples.

The chain carries TRBV6-6 and TRBJ1-1, with a possible D match to TRBD1 (5 bases). Per the germline V gene, CDR1 is MNHNY and CDR2 is SVGAGI (reference sequence). The germline V and J ends were trimmed by 2 bases and 3 bases, with 13 bases remaining between them. The CDR3 runs to 15 residues. DNA of the CDR3: TGTGCCAGCAGTTACGAGGGGCCCGTTGACACTGAAGCTTTCTTT. It translates to CASSYEGPVDTEAFF.

Ten or more counts support this clonotype. The rearrangement links TRBV6-6 to TRBJ1-3; 8 bases map to TRBD1. The CDR3 totals 17 residues. Germline CDR1 is MNHNY and CDR2 is SVGAGI (reference sequence). V gave up 2 bases and J gave up 0 bases; unmatched junction bases: 6. CDR3 amino acids: CASSYPRQGRSGNTIYF. Written as DNA, the CDR3 is TGTGCCAGCAGTTACCCCCGACAGGGGCGCTCTGGAAACACCATATATTTT.

The sample holds many counts of this clonotype. This CDR3 reads CASSNVSPWETQYF. The CDR3 region has the DNA TGTGCCAGTAGTAATGTCTCACCCTGGGAGACCCAGTACTTC. The V call is TRBV19, the J call TRBJ2-5; the D is unclear. V was cut by 4 bases and J by 5 bases, with 14 bases left in between. Germline V gene sequence: CDR1 LNHDA, CDR2 SQIVND (reference sequence). This CDR3 is built from 14 residues.

The chain couples TRBV7-8 to TRBJ2-1; 8 positions match TRBD2. V lost 5 bases to trimming and J lost 8 bases; unmatched junction nucleotides: 11. CDR1 is SGHVS and CDR2 is FQNEAQ in the germline V gene. The CDR3 runs 15 residues. CDR3 nucleotides: TGTGCCAGCAGCCCGACCGGGACTAGAAGCGATGAGCAGTTCTTC. As protein: CASSPTGTRSDEQFF.

This clonotype showed up many times. The chain employs TRBV3-1 and TRBJ1-2, with a weak D call TRBD1 (5 bases). This CDR3 is 14 amino acids long. V dropped 0 bases and J dropped 10 bases, with 15 bases sitting between them. Germline V gene lookup returns CDR1 LGHDT and CDR2 YNNKEL (reference sequence). CDR3 coding DNA: TGTGCCAGCAGCCAAGAAGCTGGGGCCGGAATCTACACCTTC. This encodes CASSQEAGAGIYTF.

In its sample, this clonotype was seen many times. The V call is TRBV6-5, the J call TRBJ1-1; D remains unclear. Germline lookup yields CDR1 MNHEY and CDR2 SVGAGI. This CDR3 contains 14 residues. V shed 0 bases and J shed 7 bases, with 12 bases lying between them. CDR3 nucleotide sequence: TGTGCCAGCAGTTACTCCTACCTGCCCCTTGAAGCTTTCTTT. The encoded protein is CASSYSYLPLEAFF.

V is TRBV2 and J is TRBJ2-1; D remains ambiguous. The CDR3 loop spans 15 amino acids. Per germline, CDR1 SNHLY and CDR2 FYNNEI. V was clipped by 4 bases and J by 1 base, with 11 bases between them. The CDR3 here is CASSVQAPSYNEQFF. CDR3 sequence (DNA): TGTGCCAGCAGTGTGCAAGCGCCGTCCTACAATGAGCAGTTCTTC.

In its sample, this clonotype was seen a few times. The gene calls are TRBV7-2 and TRBJ2-2, with D perhaps given as TRBD1 or TRBD2 (5 bases each). Looked up from germline, CDR1 is SGHTA and CDR2 is FQGNSA. V lost 0 bases to trimming and J lost 1 base, with 6 bases between them. The CDR3 covers 15 residues. CDR3 nucleotides: TGTGCCAGCAGCTTAGCGGGGGTGAACACCGGGGAGCTGTTTTTT. Protein sequence: CASSLAGVNTGELFF.

The V gene is TRBV30, the J gene TRBJ1-1, with 8 bases aligning to TRBD1. The ends lost 0 bases at V and 8 bases at J; junction bases unmatched: 11. The V gene's germline CDR1 is GTSNPN and CDR2 SVGIG (reference sequence). There are 15 residues in the CDR3. CDR3 coding DNA: TGTGCCTGGAGTGTATGGGGACAGGCCTCCCTGGAAGCTTTCTTT. As protein: CAWSVWGQASLEAFF.

This clonotype showed up many times. The chain is built from TRBV30 and TRBJ1-1; D not resolved. The germline V and J ends were trimmed by 1 base and 5 bases, with 11 bases remaining between them. CDR1 and CDR2 (germline): GTSNPN, SVGIG (reference sequence). This CDR3 has 13 residues. Written as DNA, the CDR3 is TGTGCCTGGAGTGCGGGAGTTGGGACTGAAGCTTTCTTT. This codes for CAWSAGVGTEAFF.

The V call is TRBV2, the J call TRBJ1-5; D may be TRBD1 (5 bases). The CDR3 is 14 amino acids. With 8 bases removed from V and 5 bases from J, the gap between germline ends came to 16 bases. Germline V lookup: CDR1 SNHLY, CDR2 FYNNEI. This CDR3 is CASHSGGTHQPQHF. In DNA, the CDR3 is TGTGCCAGCCATTCGGGGGGTACCCATCAGCCCCAGCATTTT. Filled out from reference TRBV2 and TRBJ1-5, the complete variable domain reads EPEVTQTPSHQVTQMGQEVILRCVPISNHLYFYWYRQILGQKVEFLVSFYNNEISEKSEIFDDQFSVERPDGSNFTLKIRSTKLEDSAMYFCASHSGGTHQPQHFGDGTRLSIL.

This clonotype was seen ten or more times. The chain links TRBV20-1 to TRBJ2-7, with D uncertain. CDR1 is DFQATT, CDR2 SNEGSKA, per germline (reference sequence). V was shortened by 3 bases and J by 2 bases, with 8 bases between the two germline ends. The CDR3 contains 12 residues. The CDR3 protein is CSASAVPYEQYF. In nucleotides, the CDR3 is TGCAGTGCTAGTGCAGTTCCCTACGAGCAGTACTTC.

This clonotype came up many times. The chain joins TRBV20-1 to TRBJ1-1, with TRBD1 as a possible D gene (6 bases). The V end lost 0 bases, the J end lost 7 bases, and 18 bases lay between the germline ends. The CDR3 covers 15 residues. Germline loops: CDR1 DFQATT, CDR2 SNEGSKA (reference sequence). The CDR3 DNA reads TGCAGTGCTAGAGATTTGGGGCACAGGGAGATTGAAGCTTTCTTT. Translation: CSARDLGHREIEAFF.

This clonotype was counted at least ten times. V is TRBV20-1 and J is TRBJ2-3; 8 nucleotides line up with TRBD1. CDR3 length: 15 amino acids. CDR1 and CDR2 (germline): DFQATT, SNEGSKA (reference sequence). V lost 3 bases to trimming and J lost 4 bases; unmatched junction nucleotides: 9. The CDR3 loop is CSASVWAGGADTQYF. The CDR3 nucleotides read TGCAGTGCTAGTGTCTGGGCAGGGGGCGCAGATACGCAGTATTTT.

This clonotype was detected only a few times. The chain carries TRBV3-1 and TRBJ1-1, with 9 bases matching TRBD1. Per the germline V gene, CDR1 is LGHDT and CDR2 is YNNKEL (reference sequence). With V trimmed by 1 base and J by 5 bases, 5 bases remained unmatched. This CDR3 comprises 15 residues. In DNA, the CDR3 is TGTGCCAGCAGCCAAGTTGGGACAGGGTCAACTGAAGCTTTCTTT. Translated: CASSQVGTGSTEAFF. The full variable domain, in which reference TRBV3-1 and TRBJ1-1 provide the parts outside the CDR3, is DTAVSQTPKYLVTQMGNDKSIKCEQNLGHDTMYWYKQDSKKFLKIMFSYNNKELIINETVPNRFSPKSPDKAHLNLHINSLELGDSAVYFCASSQVGTGSTEAFFGQGTRLTVV.

This rearrangement joins TRBV3-1 to TRBJ1-5, with 7 positions matching TRBD1. The CDR3 is 15 amino acids. V lost 5 bases to trimming and J lost 1 base; unmatched junction nucleotides: 5. From germline, CDR1 is LGHDT and CDR2 YNNKEL (reference sequence). In nucleotides, the CDR3 is TGTGCCAGCAGCGCGACAGGGAGCAGCAATCAGCCCCAGCATTTT. Translated: CASSATGSSNQPQHF.

J is TRBJ2-7 and V is TRBV20-1, with 8 bases identical to TRBD1. In germline, CDR1 is DFQATT, CDR2 SNEGSKA (reference sequence). The CDR3 is 14 residues long. V shed 2 bases, J shed 4 bases, and the junction held 7 bases outside the gene matches. The CDR3 nucleotides read TGCAGTGCTAGACTGGGGACAGGAATGTACGAGCAGTACTTC. Its translation is CSARLGTGMYEQYF.

This clonotype was seen ten or more times. The rearrangement links TRBV6-5 to TRBJ2-5; D gene ambiguous. V gave up 6 bases and J gave up 1 base, with 12 bases separating them. Per germline, CDR1 MNHEY and CDR2 SVGAGI. The CDR3 is 14 residues long. The CDR3 sequence: CASRVGGVQETQYF. DNA of the CDR3: TGTGCCAGCAGGGTCGGCGGTGTCCAAGAGACCCAGTACTTC.

This clonotype was seen ten or more times. V and J are TRBV5-1 and TRBJ2-7; 8 nucleotides match TRBD1. Germline CDR1 is SGHRS and CDR2 is YFSETQ. With 4 bases clipped from V and 2 bases from J, the junction kept 5 bases outside the gene matches. This CDR3 is built from 14 residues. DNA of the CDR3: TGCGCCAGCAGCGGGACAGGATCAACCTACGAGCAGTACTTC. Residues: CASSGTGSTYEQYF.

In DNA form, the CDR3 reads TGTGCCAGCAGCCAGGACGGGTCCTTTTCCTACGAGCAGTACTTC. It translates to CASSQDGSFSYEQYF. The V and J genes are TRBV7-9 and TRBJ2-7; D is unclear. V gave up 5 bases and J gave up 1 base, with 15 bases separating them. CDR1 and CDR2 (germline): SEHNR, FQNEAQ (reference sequence). The CDR3 totals 15 residues.

The chain has TRBV7-8 and TRBJ2-2; D gene ambiguous. V lost 1 base to trimming and J lost 6 bases, with 18 bases between them. Germline values: CDR1 SGHVS, CDR2 FQNEAQ. This CDR3 is 17 amino acids long. CDR3 DNA: TGTGCCAGCAGCTTAGTATTTGGGGAACGAAGGTCCGGGGAGCTGTTTTTT. This sequence encodes CASSLVFGERRSGELFF.

The chain couples TRBV7-9 to TRBJ1-1, with TRBD1 as a possible D gene (6 bases). CDR1 and CDR2 (germline): SEHNR, FQNEAQ (reference sequence). V was shortened by 5 bases and J by 0 bases, with 10 bases between the two germline ends. The CDR3 runs to 14 residues. The CDR3 loop is CASSPQGLNTEAFF. CDR3 nucleotides: TGTGCCAGCAGCCCTCAGGGGTTGAACACTGAAGCTTTCTTT.

This sequence joins TRBV11-2 and TRBJ1-5; TRBD1 agrees at 8 bases. The CDR3 covers 14 residues. The V gene end was trimmed by 5 bases and the J gene end by 2 bases; junction bases not matched to a gene: 2. Germline-derived CDR1 and CDR2 are SGHAT and FQNNGV. DNA of the CDR3: TGTGCCAGCAGCGCGGGACAGGGCAATCAGCCCCAGCATTTT. It codes for CASSAGQGNQPQHF.

Many counts were recorded for this clonotype. The chain couples TRBV5-1 to TRBJ2-3; D possibly corresponds to TRBD2 (5 bases). This CDR3 is 13 amino acids long. CDR1 is SGHRS, CDR2 YFSETQ, per germline. Deletions cut 4 bases from V and 6 bases from J, with 12 bases between. The CDR3 nucleotides read TGCGCCAGCAGCGGGCCTAGGAGGGATACGCAGTATTTT. It is translated as CASSGPRRDTQYF.

This clonotype was found once. This chain joins TRBV7-6 and TRBJ1-5; D perhaps matches TRBD1 (6 bases). The CDR3 covers 15 residues. The germline V and J ends were trimmed by 2 bases and 3 bases, with 11 bases remaining between them. Germline V CDR1 and CDR2: SGHVS, FNYEAQ. The CDR3 sequence is CASSLSSGANQPQHF. The CDR3 DNA is TGTGCCAGCAGCTTAAGTTCGGGGGCCAATCAGCCCCAGCATTTT.

This clonotype was counted ten times or more. J is TRBJ1-1 and V is TRBV7-2; TRBD1 might be the D (6 bases). The CDR3 runs 13 residues. The germline gives CDR1 SGHTA, CDR2 FQGNSA. V lost 1 base to trimming and J lost 5 bases, with 8 bases between them. DNA of the CDR3: TGTGCCAGCAGCTTAGGGCAGGGGACTGAAGCTTTCTTT. This encodes CASSLGQGTEAFF.

The V call is TRBV4-1, the J call TRBJ1-1; D ambiguous. V lost 1 base and J 1 base, leaving 7 bases between the germline ends. The CDR3 covers 14 residues. Per the germline V gene, CDR1 is MGHRA and CDR2 is YSYEKL. The CDR3 DNA sequence: TGCGCCAGCAGCCAAGGACCGGCGAACACTGAAGCTTTCTTT. This codes for CASSQGPANTEAFF.

The chain has TRBV12-3 or TRBV12-4 and TRBJ2-3; 12 bases are shared with TRBD2. This CDR3 region has 16 residues. Trimming removed 2 bases from V and 7 bases from J; junction bases left unmatched: 7. The CDR3 nucleotides read TGTGCCAGCAGTTTAAGGTCTAGCGGGGGGGGTAATACGCAGTATTTT. Translating it yields CASSLRSSGGGNTQYF.

This sequence joins TRBV2 and TRBJ1-5; D is undetermined. CDR3 size: 12 residues. Germline lookup yields CDR1 SNHLY and CDR2 FYNNEI. Between the trimmed V and J ends, which lost 4 bases and 5 bases, there was a span of 6 bases. The CDR3, as DNA: TGTGCCAGCAGTGGACCCTATCAGCCCCAGCATTTT. This encodes CASSGPYQPQHF.

This clonotype appeared a few times. V gene TRBV25-1 combines with J gene TRBJ2-7, with D unresolved. Between the trimmed V and J ends, which lost 4 bases and 5 bases, there was a span of 6 bases. Germline V gives CDR1 MGHDK, CDR2 SYGVNS. This CDR3 contains 11 residues. The chain's CDR3 is CASSGRDEQYF. The CDR3 DNA reads TGTGCCAGCAGTGGTAGGGACGAGCAGTACTTC.